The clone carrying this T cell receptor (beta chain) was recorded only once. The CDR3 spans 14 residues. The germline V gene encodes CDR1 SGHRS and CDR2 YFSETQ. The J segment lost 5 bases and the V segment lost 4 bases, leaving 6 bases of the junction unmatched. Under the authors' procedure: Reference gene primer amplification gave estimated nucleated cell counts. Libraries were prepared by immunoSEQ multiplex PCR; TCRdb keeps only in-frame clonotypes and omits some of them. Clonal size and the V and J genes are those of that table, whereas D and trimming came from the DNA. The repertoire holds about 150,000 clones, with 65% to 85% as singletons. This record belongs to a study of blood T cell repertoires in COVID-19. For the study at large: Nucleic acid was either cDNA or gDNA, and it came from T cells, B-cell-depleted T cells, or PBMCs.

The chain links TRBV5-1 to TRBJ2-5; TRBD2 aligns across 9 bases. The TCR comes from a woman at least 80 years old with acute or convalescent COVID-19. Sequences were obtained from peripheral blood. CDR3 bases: TGCGCCAGCAGCCCGGGGACTAGCAGGGAGACCCAGTACTTC. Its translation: CASSPGTSRETQYF.